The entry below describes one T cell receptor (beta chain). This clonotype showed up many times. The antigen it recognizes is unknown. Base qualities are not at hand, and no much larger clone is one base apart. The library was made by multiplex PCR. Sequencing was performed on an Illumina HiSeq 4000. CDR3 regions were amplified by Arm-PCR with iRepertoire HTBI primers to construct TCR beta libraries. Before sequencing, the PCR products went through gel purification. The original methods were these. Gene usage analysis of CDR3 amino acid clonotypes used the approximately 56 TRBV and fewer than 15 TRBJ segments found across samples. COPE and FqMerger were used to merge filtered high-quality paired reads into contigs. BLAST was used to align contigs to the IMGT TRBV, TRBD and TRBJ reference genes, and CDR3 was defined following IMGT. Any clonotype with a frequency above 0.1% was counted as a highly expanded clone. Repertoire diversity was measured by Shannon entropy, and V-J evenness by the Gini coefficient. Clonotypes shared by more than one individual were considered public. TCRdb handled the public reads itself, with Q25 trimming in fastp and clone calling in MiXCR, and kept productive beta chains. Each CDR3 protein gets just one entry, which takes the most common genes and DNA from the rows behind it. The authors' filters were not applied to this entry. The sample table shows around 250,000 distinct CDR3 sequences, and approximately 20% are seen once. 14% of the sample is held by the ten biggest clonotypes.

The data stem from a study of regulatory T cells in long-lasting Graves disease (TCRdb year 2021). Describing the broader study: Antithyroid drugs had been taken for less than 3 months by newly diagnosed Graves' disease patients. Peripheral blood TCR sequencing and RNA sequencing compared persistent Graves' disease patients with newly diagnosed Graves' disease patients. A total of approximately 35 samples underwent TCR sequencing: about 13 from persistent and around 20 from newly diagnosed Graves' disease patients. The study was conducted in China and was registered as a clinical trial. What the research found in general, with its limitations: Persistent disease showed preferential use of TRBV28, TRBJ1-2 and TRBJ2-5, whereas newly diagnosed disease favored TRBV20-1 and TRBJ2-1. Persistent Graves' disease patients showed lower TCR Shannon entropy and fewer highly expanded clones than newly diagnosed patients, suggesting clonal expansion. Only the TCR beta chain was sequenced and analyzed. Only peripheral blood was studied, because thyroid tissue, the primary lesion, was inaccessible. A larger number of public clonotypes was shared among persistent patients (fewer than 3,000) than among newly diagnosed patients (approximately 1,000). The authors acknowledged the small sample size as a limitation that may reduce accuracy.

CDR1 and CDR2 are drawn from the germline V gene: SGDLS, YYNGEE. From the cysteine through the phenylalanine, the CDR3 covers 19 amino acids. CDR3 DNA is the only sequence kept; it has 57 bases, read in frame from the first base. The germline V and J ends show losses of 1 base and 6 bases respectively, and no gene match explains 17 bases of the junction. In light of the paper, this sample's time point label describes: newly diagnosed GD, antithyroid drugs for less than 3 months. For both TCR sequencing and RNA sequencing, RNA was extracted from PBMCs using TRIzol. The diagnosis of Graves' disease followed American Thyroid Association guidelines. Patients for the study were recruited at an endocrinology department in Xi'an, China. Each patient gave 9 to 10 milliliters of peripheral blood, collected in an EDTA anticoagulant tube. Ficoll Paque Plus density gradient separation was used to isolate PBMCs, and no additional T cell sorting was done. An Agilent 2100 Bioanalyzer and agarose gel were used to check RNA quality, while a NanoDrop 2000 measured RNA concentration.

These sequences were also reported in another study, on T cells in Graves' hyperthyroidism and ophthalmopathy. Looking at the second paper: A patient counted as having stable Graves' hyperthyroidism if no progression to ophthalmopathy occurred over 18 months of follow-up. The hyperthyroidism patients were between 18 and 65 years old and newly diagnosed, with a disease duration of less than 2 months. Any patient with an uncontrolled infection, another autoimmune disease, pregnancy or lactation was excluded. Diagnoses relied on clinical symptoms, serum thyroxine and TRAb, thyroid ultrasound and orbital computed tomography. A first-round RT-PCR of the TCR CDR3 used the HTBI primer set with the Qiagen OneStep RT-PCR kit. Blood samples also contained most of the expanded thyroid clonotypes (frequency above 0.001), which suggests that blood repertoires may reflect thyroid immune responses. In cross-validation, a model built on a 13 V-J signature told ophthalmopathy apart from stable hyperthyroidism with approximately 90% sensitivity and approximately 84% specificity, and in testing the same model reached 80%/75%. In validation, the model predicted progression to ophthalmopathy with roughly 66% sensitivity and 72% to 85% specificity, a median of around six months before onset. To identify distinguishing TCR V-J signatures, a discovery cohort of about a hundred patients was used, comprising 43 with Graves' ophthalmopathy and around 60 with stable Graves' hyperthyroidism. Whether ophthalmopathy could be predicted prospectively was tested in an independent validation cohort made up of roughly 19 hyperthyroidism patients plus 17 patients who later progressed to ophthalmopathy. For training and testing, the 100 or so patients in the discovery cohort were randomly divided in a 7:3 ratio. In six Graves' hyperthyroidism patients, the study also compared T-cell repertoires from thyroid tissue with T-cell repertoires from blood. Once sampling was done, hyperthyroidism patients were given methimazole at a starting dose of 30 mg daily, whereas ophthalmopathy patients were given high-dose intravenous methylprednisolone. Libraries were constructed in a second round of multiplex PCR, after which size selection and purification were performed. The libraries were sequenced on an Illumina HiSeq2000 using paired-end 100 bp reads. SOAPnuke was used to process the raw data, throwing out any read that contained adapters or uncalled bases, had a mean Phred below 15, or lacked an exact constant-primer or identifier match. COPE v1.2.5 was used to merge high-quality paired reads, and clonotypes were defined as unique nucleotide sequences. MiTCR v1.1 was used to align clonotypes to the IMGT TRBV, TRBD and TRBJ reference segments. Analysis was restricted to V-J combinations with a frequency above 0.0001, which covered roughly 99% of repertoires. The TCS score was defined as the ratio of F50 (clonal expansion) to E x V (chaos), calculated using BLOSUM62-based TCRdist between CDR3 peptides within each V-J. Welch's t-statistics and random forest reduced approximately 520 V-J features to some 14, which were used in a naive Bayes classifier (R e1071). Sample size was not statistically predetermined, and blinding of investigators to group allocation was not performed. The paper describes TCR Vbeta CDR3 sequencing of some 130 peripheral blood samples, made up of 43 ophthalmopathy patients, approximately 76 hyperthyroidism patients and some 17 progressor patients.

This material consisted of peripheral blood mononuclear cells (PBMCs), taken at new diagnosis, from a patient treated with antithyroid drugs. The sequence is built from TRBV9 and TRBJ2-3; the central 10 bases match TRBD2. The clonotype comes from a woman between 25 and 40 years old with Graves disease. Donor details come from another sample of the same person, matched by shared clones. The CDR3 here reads CASSVTGGLAGERLDTQYF. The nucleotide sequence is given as TGTGCCAGCAGCGTAACCGGGGGGCTAGCGGGGGAACGCTTGGATACGCAGTATTTT.